This T cell receptor gamma chain is drawn from a study of gamma-delta chains in newborns, infants, children. Study information: Microbial exposure reportedly drives polyclonal innate γδ T cell expansion after birth.

TCRdb redid the clone calls on the reads with CATT. This sample has about 720 gamma-chain clones, with approximately 5.6% found just once. In this sample, this clone turned up a few times. A read error may be the cause here, since a much bigger clone is one base away. Looked up from germline, CDR1 is VTNTFY and CDR2 is YDVSTARD (reference sequence). The CDR3 contains 14 residues. The source is a child who was a newborn, infant or young child, either healthy, febrile or measles-vaccinated (not recorded which). The source material was blood. The chain links TRGV3 to TRGJP1. The CDR3 protein is CATRDRLGGWFKIF. The CDR3 coding sequence is TGTGCCACCCGGGACAGGCTCGGGGGTTGGTTCAAGATATTT.